This T cell receptor (beta chain) was retrieved from a study of blood T cells in healthy people across ages. Study findings and constraints: Nothing was known about donor CMV status, and this possibly confounded expanded clonotype changes.

J lost 5 bases, V lost 4 bases, and 6 bases had no gene match. The germline V gene has CDR1 DFQATT and CDR2 SNEGSKA (reference sequence). The CDR3 is 14 residues long. The second PCR ran about 6 to 11 cycles with a sample-barcoded 5' primer and J-beta primers. Using its own MiXCR run on the 5' RACE reads, TCRdb lists one record per CDR3 protein. The sample has over 600,000 distinct CDR3 sequences, roughly 41% seen once; the top ten hold approximately 31%. This clonotype was seen a few times. Its specificity is not known. The chain carries TRBV20-1 and TRBJ2-1, with 9 bases aligning to TRBD1. This sequence was found in a man older than 75 in good health. Sequenced material: blood. CDR3 nucleotide sequence: TGCAGTGCTAACAGGGGGCGCGGCGACAATGAGCAGTTCTTC. The encoded protein is CSANRGRGDNEQFF.